A selection of T cell receptor beta chains follows, all from one sample in a study of patients and donors after allogeneic stem cell transplantation. TCRdb fed the RT-PCR reads into MiXCR, producing one record per CDR3 protein. This table has about 210,000 distinct CDR3 sequences, around 40% appearing once. The sequencing sample was made of blood, either unsorted or a sorted T cell fraction (not recorded which). The receptors were gathered from a human donor who was either an allogeneic HSCT recipient or a stem cell or donor lymphocyte infusion donor (not recorded which). It is not recorded whose cells these are; they may come from a transplant donor. The CDR3 runs from the conserved cysteine through the conserved F or W. The D gene is left open where the match is weak. Size values are once, few and many counts, or a class for expanded clones, and some rows have none.

V gene	D gene	J gene	clone size	CDR3 protein	CDR3 DNA
TRBV10-3	TRBD1	TRBJ1-2	few	CAISGDRAEEYGYTF	TGTGCCATCAGTGGGGACAGGGCAGAGGAGTATGGCTACACCTTC
TRBV19	-	TRBJ1-5	few	CASSIGGRSQPQHF	TGTGCCAGTAGTATAGGGGGGAGATCACAGCCCCAGCATTTT
TRBV7-6	-	TRBJ1-6	few	CASSSQGNRSPLHF	TGTGCCAGCAGCTCACAGGGTAATAGGTCACCCCTCCACTTT
TRBV6-5	TRBD1	TRBJ2-3	-	CASSRGTGTDKLDTQYF	TGTGCCAGCAGTCGAGGTACCGGGACAGATAAACTAGATACGCAGTATTTT
TRBV9	-	TRBJ1-1	few	CASSAHSGEWGTEAFF	TGTGCCAGCAGCGCCCACTCGGGGGAGTGGGGTACTGAAGCTTTCTTT
TRBV18	-	TRBJ2-3	-	CASSPIPASTDTQYF	TGTGCCAGCTCACCCATTCCAGCCAGCACAGATACGCAGTATTTT
TRBV5-5	TRBD1	TRBJ1-6	-	CASRKGGGDSPLHF	TGTGCCAGCAGAAAAGGAGGGGGCGACTCACCCCTCCACTTT
TRBV3-1	-	TRBJ2-7	-	CASSQDSAYEQYF	TGTGCCAGCAGCCAAGATAGCGCCTACGAGCAGTACTTC
TRBV7-2	-	TRBJ1-4	few	CASRSGGGWEKLFF	TGTGCCAGCAGGTCCGGGGGAGGATGGGAAAAACTGTTTTTT
TRBV28	-	TRBJ1-5	-	CASSQGSSGTQPQHF	TGTGCCAGCAGCCAGGGTAGTAGCGGAACTCAGCCCCAGCATTTT
TRBV7-9	-	TRBJ1-2	-	CASSMTENYGYTF	TGTGCCAGCAGCATGACAGAGAACTATGGCTACACCTTC
TRBV9	TRBD1	TRBJ1-6	few	CASSVDMDRAYNSPLHF	TGTGCCAGCAGCGTCGACATGGACAGGGCCTATAATTCACCCCTCCACTTT
TRBV9	-	TRBJ2-7	few	CASSFQGGSSYEQYF	TGTGCCAGCAGCTTCCAGGGCGGAAGCTCCTACGAGCAGTACTTC
TRBV7-9	-	TRBJ1-5	-	CASSLSGGDLLSNQPQHF	TGTGCCAGCAGCTTAAGCGGGGGTGATTTGCTTAGCAATCAGCCCCAGCATTTT
TRBV11-2	TRBD1	TRBJ2-1	-	CASSLDRTLLDEQFF	TGTGCCAGCAGCTTGGACAGGACCCTACTCGATGAGCAGTTCTTC
TRBV7-9	-	TRBJ2-5	-	CASSPGLSYQETQYF	TGTGCCAGCAGCCCTGGACTTTCGTACCAAGAGACCCAGTACTTC
TRBV20-1	TRBD1	TRBJ2-2	-	CSARAPDRVSGELFF	TGCAGTGCTAGGGCCCCGGACAGGGTTTCCGGGGAGCTGTTTTTT
TRBV12-3/TRBV12-4	-	TRBJ2-4	-	CASSPTGKNIQYF	TGTGCCAGCAGTCCCACAGGGAAAAACATTCAGTACTTC
TRBV20-1	TRBD1	TRBJ2-3	-	CSARGHRDRGPDTQYF	TGCAGTGCTAGAGGGCACCGGGACAGGGGACCAGATACGCAGTATTTT
TRBV4-1	TRBD1	TRBJ1-1	-	CASSHSGQGNTEAFF	TGCGCCAGCAGCCATTCGGGACAGGGGAACACTGAAGCTTTCTTT